This T cell receptor (beta chain) was identified during a study of OX40 agonist ivuxolimab in advanced cancers. The CDR3 consists of 14 residues. Per germline, CDR1 SGHDN and CDR2 FVKESK. The ends were cut back, 4 bases at V and 4 bases at J, with 13 bases in the middle. Broader study findings: Doses of 0.1 to 3.0 mg/kg were accompanied by clonal expansion of CD4+ and CD8+ blood T cells by week 6.

This clone was detected a few times. Its antigen is not identified. Method: immunoSEQ multiplex PCR; TCRdb's copy keeps in-frame clones and lacks some. The repertoire holds fewer than 45,000 clones, with roughly 90% as singletons. The sequence came from an adult with an advanced solid tumor such as melanoma, head and neck, liver or kidney cancer. This rearrangement joins TRBV14 to TRBJ1-1, with no clear D. The sequencing used CD4+ or CD8+ T cells sorted from blood, collected in a trial of the OX40 agonist ivuxolimab. Here the CDR3 reads CASSRRNRPTEAFF. As DNA, the CDR3 is TGTGCCAGCAGCCGCCGAAACCGTCCCACTGAAGCTTTCTTT.